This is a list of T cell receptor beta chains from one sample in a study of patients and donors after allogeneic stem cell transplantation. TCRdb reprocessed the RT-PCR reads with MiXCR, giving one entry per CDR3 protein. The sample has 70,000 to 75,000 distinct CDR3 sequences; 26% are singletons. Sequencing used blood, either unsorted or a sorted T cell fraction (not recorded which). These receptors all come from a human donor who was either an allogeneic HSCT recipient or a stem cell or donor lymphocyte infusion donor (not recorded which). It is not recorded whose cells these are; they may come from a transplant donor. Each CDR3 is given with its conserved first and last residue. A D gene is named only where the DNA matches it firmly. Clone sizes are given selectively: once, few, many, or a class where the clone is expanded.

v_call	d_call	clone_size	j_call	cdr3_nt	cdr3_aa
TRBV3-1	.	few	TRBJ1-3	TGTGCCAGCAAAAGGTCACCCTCTGGAAACACCATATATTTT	CASKRSPSGNTIYF
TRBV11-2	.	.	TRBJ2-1	TGTGCCAGCAGCTTTCCCTTTGGTGTTGGATACAATGAGCAGTTCTTC	CASSFPFGVGYNEQFF
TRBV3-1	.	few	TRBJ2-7	TGTGCCAGCAGCCAATACTACGAGCAGTACTTC	CASSQYYEQYF
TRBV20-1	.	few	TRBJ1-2	TGCAGTGCTGGCTGGACGGCCCGGAACACCTTC	CSAGWTARNTF
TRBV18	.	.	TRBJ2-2	TGTGCCAGCTCACCTCTAACAGCGAACACCGGGGAGCTGTTTTTT	CASSPLTANTGELFF
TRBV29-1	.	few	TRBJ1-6	TGCAGCGTTGAATTAGGGCGGGCAGCTCCTTTCGATAATTCACCCCTCCACTTT	CSVELGRAAPFDNSPLHF
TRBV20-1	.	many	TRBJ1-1	TGCAGTGCTGGTCAGGTGAACACTGAAGCTTTCTTT	CSAGQVNTEAFF
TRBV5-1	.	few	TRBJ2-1	TGCGCCAGCAGCGGGACGGGCCTTGGCAATGAGCAGTTCTTC	CASSGTGLGNEQFF
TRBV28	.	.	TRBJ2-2	TGTGCCAGCATCGGGACTAACACCGGGGAGCTGTTTTTT	CASIGTNTGELFF
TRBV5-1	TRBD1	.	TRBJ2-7	TGCGCCAGCAGGGATGTTCGAGACAGGGTTGGCGAGCAGTACTTC	CASRDVRDRVGEQYF
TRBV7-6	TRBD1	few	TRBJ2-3	TGTGCCAGCAGCACACCGAGGGACAGGGGGCGCGGCACAGATACGCAGTATTTT	CASSTPRDRGRGTDTQYF
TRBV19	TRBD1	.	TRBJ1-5	TGTGCCAGCAGCCCGGGACAGATCAATCAGCCCCAGCATTTT	CASSPGQINQPQHF
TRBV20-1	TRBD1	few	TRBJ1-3	TGCAGTGCGGAACAGGGGAGTGGAAACACCATATATTTT	CSAEQGSGNTIYF
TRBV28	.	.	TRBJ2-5	TGTGCCAGCAGTTCAGAATTCCAAGAGACCCAGTACTTC	CASSSEFQETQYF
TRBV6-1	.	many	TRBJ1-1	TGTGCCAGCAGTGCCCACAGGGTTATGAACACTGAAGCTTTCTTT	CASSAHRVMNTEAFF
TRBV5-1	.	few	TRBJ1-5	TGCGCCAGCTCCTGGGGGGTCAATCAGCCCCAGCATTTT	CASSWGVNQPQHF
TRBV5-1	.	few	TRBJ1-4	TGCGCCAGCAGCTTGACAGGGTTTAATGAAAAACTGTTTTTT	CASSLTGFNEKLFF
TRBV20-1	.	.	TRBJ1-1	TGCAGTGCTTACCGCGTATGGGGTGAAGCTTTCTTT	CSAYRVWGEAFF
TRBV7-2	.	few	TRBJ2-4	TGTGCCAGCAGCTCCGGGGCGAACAACATTCAGTACTTC	CASSSGANNIQYF
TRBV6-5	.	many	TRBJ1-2	TGTGCCAGCAGTTACTCGATCGTGGGAATCAACTATGGCTACACCTTC	CASSYSIVGINYGYTF
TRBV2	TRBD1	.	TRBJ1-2	TGTGCCAGCATCCTGGGAGGGGGCGCCGGTGGCTACACCTTC	CASILGGGAGGYTF
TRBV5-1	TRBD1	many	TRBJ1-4	TGCGCCAGCAGAGGGACAGGCTTTGAAAAACTGTTTTTT	CASRGTGFEKLFF
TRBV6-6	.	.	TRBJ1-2	TGTGCCAGCAGTTACTCGAGCACAGGGAGTAACTATGGCTACACCTTC	CASSYSSTGSNYGYTF
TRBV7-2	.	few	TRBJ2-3	TGTGCCAGCCAATTTAATGGGGATACGCAGTATTTT	CASQFNGDTQYF
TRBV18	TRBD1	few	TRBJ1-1	TGTGCCAGCTCAACGGGACAGAGGAAGGTATTGAACACTGAAGCTTTCTTT	CASSTGQRKVLNTEAFF
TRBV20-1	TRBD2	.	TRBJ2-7	TGCAGTGCTAGAGATCTCGTCAGCGGGAGAAGTTACGAGCAGTACTTC	CSARDLVSGRSYEQYF
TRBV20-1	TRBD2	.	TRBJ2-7	TGCAGTGCTAGGGGGAGGGCTTACGAGCAGTACTTC	CSARGRAYEQYF